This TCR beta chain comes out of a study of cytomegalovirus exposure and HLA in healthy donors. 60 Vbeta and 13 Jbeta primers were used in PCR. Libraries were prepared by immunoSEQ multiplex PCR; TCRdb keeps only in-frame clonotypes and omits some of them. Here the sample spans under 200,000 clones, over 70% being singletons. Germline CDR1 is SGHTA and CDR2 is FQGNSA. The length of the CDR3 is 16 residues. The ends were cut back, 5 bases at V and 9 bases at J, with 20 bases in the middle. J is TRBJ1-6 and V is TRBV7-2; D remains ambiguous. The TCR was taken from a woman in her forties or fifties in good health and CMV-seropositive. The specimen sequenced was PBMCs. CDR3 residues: CASSTRRTEGGSPLHF. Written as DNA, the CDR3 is TGTGCCAGCAGCACACGGAGGACTGAAGGTGGTTCACCCCTCCACTTT.